This passage covers 14 T cell receptor beta chains from one sample sequenced in a study of shared clonotypes between healthy human individuals. The table came from immunoSEQ multiplex PCR; TCRdb's copy has only in-frame clones and leaves some out. This table holds nearly 750,000 clones, roughly two thirds found once. Sequences were obtained from memory CD4+ T cells sorted from blood. Described subset: CD45RA-negative fraction. These receptor sequences come from a woman in her 30s in good health.

The gene calls are TRBV9 and TRBJ2-1, with 8 bases fitting TRBD2. This CDR3 is built from 17 residues. Germline V gene sequence: CDR1 SGDLS, CDR2 YYNGEE. J lost 6 bases, V lost 3 bases, and 14 bases had no gene match. CDR3 loop: CASSAELRAGALNEQFF. CDR3 DNA sequence: TGTGCCAGCAGCGCGGAACTCCGAGCGGGAGCCCTCAATGAGCAGTTCTTC.

The CDR3 DNA sequence: TGTGCCAGCAGCTTGGATGGGCTGAGCTCCTACGAGCAGTACTTC. This gives the protein CASSLDGLSSYEQYF. This chain connects TRBV5-4 to TRBJ2-7; D unclear. This CDR3 region has 15 residues. V was pared by 0 bases and J by 0 bases, with 10 bases between. In germline, CDR1 is SGHNT, CDR2 YYREEE (reference sequence).

This chain's CDR3 is CASSFGGSGNQPQHF. The DNA of the CDR3 is TGTGCCAGCAGCTTCGGGGGTTCCGGCAATCAGCCCCAGCATTTT. The chain is built from TRBV5-6 and TRBJ1-5; D possibly corresponds to TRBD1 (5 bases). From germline, CDR1 is SGHDT and CDR2 YYEEEE. V lost 2 bases, J lost 2 bases, and 11 bases lay in between. There are 15 residues in the CDR3.

J is TRBJ1-3 and V is TRBV5-1; D is uncertain. The V gene lost 3 bases and the J gene lost 3 bases, with 7 bases spanning the gap. The CDR3 loop spans 13 amino acids. The V gene's germline CDR1 is SGHRS and CDR2 YFSETQ. CDR3 DNA: TGCGCCAGCAGCTACGGTGTTGGAAACACCATATATTTT. Protein sequence: CASSYGVGNTIYF. Variable domain in full (rest from reference TRBV5-1 and TRBJ1-3): KAGVTQTPRYLIKTRGQQVTLSCSPISGHRSVSWYQQTPGQGLQFLFEYFSETQRNKGNFPGRFSGRQFSNSRSEMNVSTLELGDSALYLCASSYGVGNTIYFGEGSWLTVV.

The chain recombines TRBV27 with TRBJ1-2; 9 bases map to TRBD1. The CDR3 runs to 12 residues. In germline, CDR1 is MNHEY, CDR2 SMNVEV (reference sequence). V trimming: 3 bases; J trimming: 7 bases; junction bases outside the gene matches: 0. The CDR3 nucleotides read TGTGCCAGCAGTTTGACAGGGGGTGGCTACACCTTC. Amino acids: CASSLTGGGYTF.

For this clone: A much larger clone sits a single nucleotide away, making a read error possible. The V gene is TRBV5-4, the J gene TRBJ2-7; 8 bases map to TRBD1. Germline values: CDR1 SGHNT, CDR2 YYREEE (reference sequence). CDR3 size: 13 residues. With V trimmed by 5 bases and J by 0 bases, 1 base remained unmatched. CDR3 in amino acids: CASSGQGSYEQYF. CDR3 in DNA: TGTGCCAGCAGTGGACAGGGCTCCTACGAGCAGTACTTC.

The CDR3, as DNA: TGTGCCAGCAGCTGGACTAGCGGGAGTAAAGAGACCCAGTACTTC. This translates into CASSWTSGSKETQYF. V is TRBV7-9 and J is TRBJ2-5; 13 bases agree with TRBD2. The CDR3 extends over 15 amino acids. Trimming took 4 bases from V and 3 from J; bases not matched to a gene: 2. CDR1 and CDR2 (germline): SEHNR, FQNEAQ (reference sequence).

The chain has TRBV28 and TRBJ1-5; no firm D call. CDR1 and CDR2 from the germline V gene are MDHEN and SYDVKM. The CDR3 is made up of 17 amino acids. Trimming shortened V by 4 bases and J by 0 bases, and 16 bases separated the two germline ends. For the CDR3, the DNA is TGTGCCAGCAGTTCCCGTAGGGAGGCTTATAGCAATCAGCCCCAGCATTTT. Encoded protein: CASSSRREAYSNQPQHF.

The genes are TRBV7-2 and TRBJ2-3; 14 nucleotides match TRBD2. Germline values: CDR1 SGHTA, CDR2 FQGNSA. The V and J ends lost 6 bases and 0 bases, in that order; junction bases with no gene match: 5. This CDR3 comprises 17 residues. CDR3 sequence (DNA): TGTGCCAGCAGGGGACTAGCGGGAGCTCGGAGCACAGATACGCAGTATTTT. This encodes CASRGLAGARSTDTQYF.

This sequence joins TRBV5-4 and TRBJ2-7; D might be TRBD1 (6 bases). Germline values: CDR1 SGHNT, CDR2 YYREEE (reference sequence). The ends were cut back, 4 bases at V and 5 bases at J, with 19 bases in the middle. The CDR3 length is 15 residues. CDR3 DNA sequence: TGTGCCAGCAGCCAAGAGACAGGAACAGTCAACGAGCAGTACTTC. This codes for CASSQETGTVNEQYF.

This sequence joins TRBV19 and TRBJ1-3; tentative D call: TRBD1 (6 bases). Trimming cost V 9 bases and J 0 bases, with 12 bases left between them. Per the germline V gene, CDR1 is LNHDA and CDR2 is SQIVND (reference sequence). The CDR3 covers 14 residues. The CDR3 nucleotides read TGTGCCAGCGGCGGGACATCCTCTGGAAACACCATATATTTT. Its translation: CASGGTSSGNTIYF.

This clone appeared a single time. The chain has TRBV6-4 and TRBJ2-1; the D is unclear. Trimming shortened V by 0 bases and J by 6 bases, and 3 bases separated the two germline ends. Germline-derived CDR1 and CDR2 are MRHNA and SNTAGT. This CDR3 is 12 amino acids long. The DNA of the CDR3 is TGTGCCAGCAGTGACTCCAGCAATGAGCAGTTCTTC. It translates to CASSDSSNEQFF.

The chain combines TRBV11-2 with TRBJ1-3, with D unclear. CDR3 length: 15 amino acids. The V gene lost 0 bases and the J gene lost 0 bases, with 6 bases spanning the gap. Looked up from germline, CDR1 is SGHAT and CDR2 is FQNNGV. The CDR3 spells CASSLDSISGNTIYF. The DNA for the CDR3 is TGTGCCAGCAGCTTAGATTCGATCTCTGGAAACACCATATATTTT.

The V call is TRBV25-1, the J call TRBJ1-2; D gene ambiguous. The CDR3 covers 15 residues. V was pared by 3 bases and J by 0 bases, with 11 bases between. The germline V gene has CDR1 MGHDK and CDR2 SYGVNS. This chain's CDR3 is CASSDPGPANYGYTF. CDR3 in DNA: TGTGCCAGCAGTGACCCCGGTCCAGCTAACTATGGCTACACCTTC.